These 5 T cell receptor beta chains were all obtained from the same sample, sequenced in a study of cytomegalovirus exposure and HLA in healthy donors. A multiplex PCR was run with 60 Vbeta primers and 13 Jbeta primers. Only in-frame clones appear in the TCRdb table, and some are missing; sequencing was by immunoSEQ multiplex PCR. Among approximately 190,000 clones, around three quarters were seen once, and the ten largest hold around 14%. The specimen sequenced was PBMCs. Receptors originate from a woman aged 30 to 39 in good health and CMV-seropositive.

The chain has TRBV5-6 and TRBJ2-1; D possibly corresponds to TRBD1 (6 bases). V was shortened by 0 bases and J by 5 bases, with 12 bases between the two germline ends. CDR1 and CDR2 from the germline V gene are SGHDT and YYEEEE. This CDR3 spans 15 amino acids. The CDR3 DNA is TGTGCCAGCAGCTTGGTAGGGGGTCGGAACAATGAGCAGTTCTTC. The encoded protein is CASSLVGGRNNEQFF.

The chain is built from TRBV27 and TRBJ2-1; possible D gene TRBD1, 5 bases. This CDR3 contains 16 residues. The germline gives CDR1 MNHEY, CDR2 SMNVEV (reference sequence). Trimming removed 2 bases at V and 2 bases at J, with 13 bases between. This CDR3 is CASSLTTGAPYNEQFF. The DNA of the CDR3 is TGTGCCAGCAGTTTAACGACTGGGGCTCCCTACAATGAGCAGTTCTTC.

The V and J genes are TRBV12-5 and TRBJ2-1; TRBD2 might be the D (6 bases). The V gene's germline CDR1 is LGHNT and CDR2 FRNRAP. The CDR3 has 15 residues. Trimming removed 6 bases at V and 3 bases at J, with 15 bases between. For the CDR3, the DNA is TGTGCTAGTGGCTTAGCGGACGGAGACTACAATGAGCAGTTCTTC. This codes for CASGLADGDYNEQFF.

This clone was seen a few times. This rearrangement joins TRBV11-2 to TRBJ2-1; no definite D call. Trimming stripped 2 bases from V and 4 bases from J, with 6 bases between. This CDR3 is 13 amino acids long. Germline assignment: CDR1 SGHAT and CDR2 FQNNGV. The CDR3: CASSLPVYNEQFF. The DNA for the CDR3 is TGTGCCAGCAGCTTACCCGTTTACAATGAGCAGTTCTTC.

The chain has TRBV6-1 and TRBJ1-4, with no clear D. CDR1 MNHNS and CDR2 SASEGT come from the germline V gene. This CDR3 contains 11 residues. V lost 8 bases and J lost 11, with 12 bases in between. The CDR3 is CASALSSKLFF. In DNA, the CDR3 is TGTGCCAGCGCCCTGAGCTCTAAACTGTTTTTT.